This T cell receptor beta chain was documented in a study of T cells after yellow fever vaccination. Trimming took 5 bases from V and 3 from J, leaving 16 bases between them. The CDR3 has 15 amino acids. Germline V gives CDR1 SGHKS, CDR2 YYEKEE (reference sequence). For TCR, cDNA came from 5'RACE template switching, which added a universal primer site and UMIs. MiXCR was run by TCRdb on the 5' RACE reads, yielding one entry per CDR3 protein. The sample has about 210,000 distinct CDR3 sequences, more than 3% seen once; the top ten hold around 3%. Points from the study as a whole: Reappearing after the booster were most of the clones from primary vaccination (roughly 95% CD4, about 88% CD8). The secondary response was weaker, and its peak arrived faster, on day 5 versus 15. Just a small share of clonotypes turned up in the CD4 compartment as well as the CD8 compartment.

This clonotype has ten or more counts. The antigen is not known. This sample comprised CD4+ T cells sorted from PBMCs, obtained 10 days after the yellow fever booster vaccination. The clonotype originates from a young man who received the YFV17D yellow fever vaccine. The chain recombines TRBV5-5 with TRBJ2-3; D is possibly TRBD1 or TRBD2 (6 bases each). Written as DNA, the CDR3 is TGTGCCAGCAGTCGGGCCGGAGGGGGGACAGATACGCAGTATTTT. Translated: CASSRAGGGTDTQYF. The whole variable domain, filled in from reference TRBV5-5 and TRBJ2-3, reads DAGVTQSPTHLIKTRGQQVTLRCSPISGHKSVSWYQQVLGQGPQFIFQYYEKEERGRGNFPDRFSARQFPNYSSELNVNALLLGDSALYLCASSRAGGGTDTQYFGPGTRLTVL.